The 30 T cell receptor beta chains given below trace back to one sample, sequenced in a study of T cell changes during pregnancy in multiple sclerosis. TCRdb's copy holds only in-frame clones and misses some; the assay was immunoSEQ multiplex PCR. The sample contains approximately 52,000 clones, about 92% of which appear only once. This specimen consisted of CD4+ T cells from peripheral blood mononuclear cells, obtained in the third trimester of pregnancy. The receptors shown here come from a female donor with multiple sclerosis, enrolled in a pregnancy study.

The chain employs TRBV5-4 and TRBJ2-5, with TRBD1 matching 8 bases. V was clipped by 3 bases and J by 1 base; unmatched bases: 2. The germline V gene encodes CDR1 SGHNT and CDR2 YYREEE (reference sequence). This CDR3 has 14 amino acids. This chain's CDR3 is CASSSTGGQETQYF. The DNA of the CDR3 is TGTGCCAGCAGCTCAACAGGGGGCCAAGAGACCCAGTACTTC.

CDR3 region: CASSPELAGADTQYF. Here the CDR3 DNA reads TGTGCCAGCTCACCGGAACTAGCGGGGGCAGATACGCAGTATTTT. The rearrangement uses TRBV18 and TRBJ2-3; 11 bases line up with TRBD2. The trim removed 3 bases at V and 4 bases at J, leaving 3 bases unmatched. The CDR3 runs to 15 residues. CDR1 and CDR2 from the germline V gene are KGHSH and LQKENI.

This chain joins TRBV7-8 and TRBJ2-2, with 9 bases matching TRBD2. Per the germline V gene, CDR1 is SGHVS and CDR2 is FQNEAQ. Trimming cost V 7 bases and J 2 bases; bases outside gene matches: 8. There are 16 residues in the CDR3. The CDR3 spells CASTLREGLNTGELFF. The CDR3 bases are TGTGCCAGCACTTTGCGGGAGGGCCTTAACACCGGGGAGCTGTTTTTT.

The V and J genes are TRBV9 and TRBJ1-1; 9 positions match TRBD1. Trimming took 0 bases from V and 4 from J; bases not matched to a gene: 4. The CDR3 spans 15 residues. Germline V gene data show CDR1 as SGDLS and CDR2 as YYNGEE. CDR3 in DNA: TGTGCCAGCAGCGTAGCTAGGACAGGGGCCACTGAAGCTTTCTTT. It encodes CASSVARTGATEAFF.

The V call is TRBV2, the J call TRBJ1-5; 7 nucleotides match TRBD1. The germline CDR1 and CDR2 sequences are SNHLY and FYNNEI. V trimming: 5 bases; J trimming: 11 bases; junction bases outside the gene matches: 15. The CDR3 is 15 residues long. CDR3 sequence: CASSTPDRPGSTQHF. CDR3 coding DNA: TGTGCCAGCAGTACCCCGGACAGGCCGGGGTCAACCCAGCATTTT.

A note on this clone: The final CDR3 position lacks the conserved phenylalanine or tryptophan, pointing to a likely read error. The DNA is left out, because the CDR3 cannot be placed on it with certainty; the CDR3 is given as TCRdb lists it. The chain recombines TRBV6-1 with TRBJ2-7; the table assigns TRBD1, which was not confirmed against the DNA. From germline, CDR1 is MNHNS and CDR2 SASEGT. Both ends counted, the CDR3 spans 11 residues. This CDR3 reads CASSINTTPFL.

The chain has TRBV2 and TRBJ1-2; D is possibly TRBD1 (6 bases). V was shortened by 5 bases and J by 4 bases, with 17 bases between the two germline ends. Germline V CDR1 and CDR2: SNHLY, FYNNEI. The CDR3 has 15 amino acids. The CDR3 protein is CASSYKQGPFYGYTF. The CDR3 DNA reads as TGTGCCAGCAGTTACAAACAGGGACCTTTCTATGGCTACACCTTC.

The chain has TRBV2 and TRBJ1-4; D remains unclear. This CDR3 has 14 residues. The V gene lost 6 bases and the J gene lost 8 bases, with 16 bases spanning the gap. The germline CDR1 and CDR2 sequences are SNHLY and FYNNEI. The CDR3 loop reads CASRPSTGYEKLFF. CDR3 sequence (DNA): TGTGCCAGCAGACCAAGTACGGGGTACGAAAAACTGTTTTTT.

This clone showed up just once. CDR3 nucleotides: TGTGCCAGCAACAGGCCGGGACAGGGATCTTACGAGCAGTACTTC. As protein: CASNRPGQGSYEQYF. The chain is built from TRBV28 and TRBJ2-7; TRBD1 matches 9 bases. Germline CDR1 and CDR2: MDHEN and SYDVKM. J was trimmed by 4 bases and V by 7 bases; bases with no gene match: 11. The CDR3 loop spans 15 amino acids.

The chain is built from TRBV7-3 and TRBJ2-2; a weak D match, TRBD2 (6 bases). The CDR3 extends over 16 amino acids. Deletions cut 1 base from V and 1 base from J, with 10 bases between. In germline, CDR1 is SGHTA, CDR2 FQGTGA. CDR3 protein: CASSLMGGMNTGELFF. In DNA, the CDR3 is TGTGCCAGCAGCTTAATGGGCGGGATGAACACCGGGGAGCTGTTTTTT.

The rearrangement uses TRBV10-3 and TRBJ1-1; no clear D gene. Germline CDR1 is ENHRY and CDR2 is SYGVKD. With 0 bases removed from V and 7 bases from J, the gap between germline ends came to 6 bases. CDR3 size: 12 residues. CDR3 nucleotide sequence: TGTGCCATCAGTGAGTCATACAGTGAAGCTTTCTTT. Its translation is CAISESYSEAFF.

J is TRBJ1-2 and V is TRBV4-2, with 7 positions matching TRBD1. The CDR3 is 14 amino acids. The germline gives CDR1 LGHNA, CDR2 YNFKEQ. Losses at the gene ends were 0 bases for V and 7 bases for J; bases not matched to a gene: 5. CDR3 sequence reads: CASSQDLGGFGYTF. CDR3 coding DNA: TGTGCCAGCAGCCAAGATTTAGGGGGCTTTGGCTACACCTTC.

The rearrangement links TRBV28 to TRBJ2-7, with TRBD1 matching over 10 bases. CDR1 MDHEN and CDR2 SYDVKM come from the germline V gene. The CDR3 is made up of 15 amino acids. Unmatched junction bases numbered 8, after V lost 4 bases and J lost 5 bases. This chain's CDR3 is CASSSAGQGFDEQYF. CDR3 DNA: TGTGCCAGCAGTTCAGCGGGACAGGGGTTTGACGAGCAGTACTTC.

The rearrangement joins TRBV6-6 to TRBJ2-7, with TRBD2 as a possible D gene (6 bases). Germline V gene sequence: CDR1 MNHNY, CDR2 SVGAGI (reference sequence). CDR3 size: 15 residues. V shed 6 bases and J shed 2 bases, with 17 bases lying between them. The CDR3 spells CASRGRDPGAYEQYF. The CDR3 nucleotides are TGTGCCAGCAGGGGCCGGGACCCGGGGGCCTACGAGCAGTACTTC.

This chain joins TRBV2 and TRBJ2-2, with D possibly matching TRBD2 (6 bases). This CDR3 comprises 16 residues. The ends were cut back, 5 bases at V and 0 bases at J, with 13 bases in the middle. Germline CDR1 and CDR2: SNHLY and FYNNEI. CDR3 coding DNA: TGTGCCAGCAGTCAGGTGGAGGGCCCGAACACCGGGGAGCTGTTTTTT. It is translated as CASSQVEGPNTGELFF.

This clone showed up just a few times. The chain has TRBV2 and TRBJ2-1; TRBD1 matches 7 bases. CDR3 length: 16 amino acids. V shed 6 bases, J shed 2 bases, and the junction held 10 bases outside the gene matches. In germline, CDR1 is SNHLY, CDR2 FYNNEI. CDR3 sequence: CASRGQPPGTYNEQFF. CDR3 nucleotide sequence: TGTGCCAGCAGGGGACAGCCACCGGGCACCTACAATGAGCAGTTCTTC.

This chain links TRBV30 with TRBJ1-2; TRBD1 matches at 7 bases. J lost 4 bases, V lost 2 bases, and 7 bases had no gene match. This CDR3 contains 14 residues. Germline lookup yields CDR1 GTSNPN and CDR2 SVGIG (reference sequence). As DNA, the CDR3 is TGTGCCTGGAGTAAGACAGGGCTGATCTATGGCTACACCTTC. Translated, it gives CAWSKTGLIYGYTF.

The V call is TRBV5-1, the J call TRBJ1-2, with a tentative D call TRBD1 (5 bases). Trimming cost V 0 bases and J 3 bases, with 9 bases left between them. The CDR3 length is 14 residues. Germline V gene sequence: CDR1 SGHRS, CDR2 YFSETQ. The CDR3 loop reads CASSLVGGDYGYTF. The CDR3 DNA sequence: TGCGCCAGCAGCTTGGTGGGAGGGGACTATGGCTACACCTTC.

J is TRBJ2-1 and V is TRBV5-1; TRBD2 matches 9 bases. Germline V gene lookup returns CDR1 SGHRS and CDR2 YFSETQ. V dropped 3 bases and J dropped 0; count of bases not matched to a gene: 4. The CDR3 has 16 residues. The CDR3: CASSSLAGSSYNEQFF. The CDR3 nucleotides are TGCGCCAGCAGCTCTCTAGCGGGGAGCTCCTACAATGAGCAGTTCTTC.

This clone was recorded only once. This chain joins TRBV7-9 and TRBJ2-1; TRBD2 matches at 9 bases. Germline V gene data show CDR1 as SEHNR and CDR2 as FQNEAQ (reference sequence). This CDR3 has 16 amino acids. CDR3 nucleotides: TGTGCGACAGATTCTAGCGGGGAGAGCTCCTACAATGAGCAGTTCTTC. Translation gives CATDSSGESSYNEQFF. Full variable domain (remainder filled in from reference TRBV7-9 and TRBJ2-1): DTGVSQNPRHKITKRGQNVTFRCDPISEHNRLYWYRQTLGQGPEFLTYFQNEAQLEKSRLLSDRFSAERPKGSFSTLEIQRTEQGDSAMYLCATDSSGESSYNEQFFGPGTRLTVL.

The CDR3 reads CASSFSSGGARNEQFF. The DNA for the CDR3 is TGTGCCAGCAGCTTCTCAAGCGGGGGGGCTAGAAATGAGCAGTTCTTC. The chain is built from TRBV7-2 and TRBJ2-1; 10 bases map to TRBD2. Per the germline V gene, CDR1 is SGHTA and CDR2 is FQGNSA. With V trimmed by 3 bases and J by 7 bases, 9 bases remained unmatched. The CDR3 is 16 amino acids.

CDR3 nucleotides: TGTGCCAGTAGTATAGATTCAGGGATTTACGAGCAGTACTTC. Amino acid sequence: CASSIDSGIYEQYF. This rearrangement joins TRBV19 to TRBJ2-7; D perhaps matches TRBD1 (5 bases). Germline assignment: CDR1 LNHDA and CDR2 SQIVND (reference sequence). V was trimmed by 0 bases and J by 4 bases, leaving 10 bases between them. The CDR3 totals 14 residues.

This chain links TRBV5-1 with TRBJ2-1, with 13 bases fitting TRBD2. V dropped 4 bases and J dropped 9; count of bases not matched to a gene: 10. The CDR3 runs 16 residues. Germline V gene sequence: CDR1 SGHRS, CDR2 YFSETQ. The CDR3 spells CASSRTSGGSWGEQFF. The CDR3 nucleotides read TGCGCCAGCAGCCGGACTAGCGGGGGTTCCTGGGGTGAGCAGTTCTTC. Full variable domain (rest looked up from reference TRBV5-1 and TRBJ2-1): KAGVTQTPRYLIKTRGQQVTLSCSPISGHRSVSWYQQTPGQGLQFLFEYFSETQRNKGNFPGRFSGRQFSNSRSEMNVSTLELGDSALYLCASSRTSGGSWGEQFFGPGTRLTVL.

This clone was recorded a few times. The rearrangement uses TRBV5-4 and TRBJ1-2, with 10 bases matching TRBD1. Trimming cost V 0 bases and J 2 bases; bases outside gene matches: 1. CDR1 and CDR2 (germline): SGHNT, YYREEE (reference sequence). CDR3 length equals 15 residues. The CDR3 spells CASSLEGQGNYGYTF. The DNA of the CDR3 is TGTGCCAGCAGCTTGGAGGGACAGGGGAACTATGGCTACACCTTC.

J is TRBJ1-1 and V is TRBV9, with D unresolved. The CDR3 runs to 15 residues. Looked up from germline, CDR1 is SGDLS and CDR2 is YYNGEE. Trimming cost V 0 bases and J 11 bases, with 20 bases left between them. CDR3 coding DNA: TGTGCCAGCAGCGTAGTAAGCGGGCTCCGCCTGGGCGCTTTCTTT. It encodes CASSVVSGLRLGAFF. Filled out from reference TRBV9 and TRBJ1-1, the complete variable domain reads DSGVTQTPKHLITATGQRVTLRCSPRSGDLSVYWYQQSLDQGLQFLIQYYNGEERAKGNILERFSAQQFPDLHSELNLSSLELGDSALYFCASSVVSGLRLGAFFGQGTRLTVV.

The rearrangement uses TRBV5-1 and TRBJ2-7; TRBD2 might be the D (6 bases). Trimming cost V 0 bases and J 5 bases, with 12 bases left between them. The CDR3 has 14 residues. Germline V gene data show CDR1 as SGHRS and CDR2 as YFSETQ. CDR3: CASSLGLDPHEQYF. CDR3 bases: TGCGCCAGCAGCTTGGGACTAGATCCCCACGAGCAGTACTTC. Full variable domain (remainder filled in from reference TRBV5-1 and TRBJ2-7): KAGVTQTPRYLIKTRGQQVTLSCSPISGHRSVSWYQQTPGQGLQFLFEYFSETQRNKGNFPGRFSGRQFSNSRSEMNVSTLELGDSALYLCASSLGLDPHEQYFGPGTRLTVT.

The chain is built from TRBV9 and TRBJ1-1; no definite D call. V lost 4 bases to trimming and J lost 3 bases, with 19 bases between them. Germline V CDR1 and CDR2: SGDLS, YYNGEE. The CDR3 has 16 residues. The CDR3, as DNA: TGTGCCAGCAGCTCCTCCCCGCGGCACCCCGACACTGAAGCTTTCTTT. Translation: CASSSSPRHPDTEAFF.

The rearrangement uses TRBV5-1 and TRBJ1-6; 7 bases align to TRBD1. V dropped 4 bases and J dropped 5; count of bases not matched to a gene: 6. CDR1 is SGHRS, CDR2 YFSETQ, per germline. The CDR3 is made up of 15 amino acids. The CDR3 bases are TGCGCCAGCAGCCGGGGGACAGCGAATAATTCACCCCTCCACTTT. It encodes CASSRGTANNSPLHF.

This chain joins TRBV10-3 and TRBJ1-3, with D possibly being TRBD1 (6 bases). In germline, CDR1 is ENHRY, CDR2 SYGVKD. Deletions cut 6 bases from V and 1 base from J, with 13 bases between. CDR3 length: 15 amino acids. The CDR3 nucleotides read TGTGCCATCAGGGACACAGGGAAGTCTGGAAACACCATATATTTT. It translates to CAIRDTGKSGNTIYF.

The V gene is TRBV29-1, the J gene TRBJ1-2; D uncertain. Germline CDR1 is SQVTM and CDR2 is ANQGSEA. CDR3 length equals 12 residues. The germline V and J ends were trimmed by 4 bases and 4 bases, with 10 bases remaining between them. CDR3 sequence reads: CSVVEGLYGYTF. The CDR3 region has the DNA TGCAGCGTTGTGGAGGGCCTCTATGGCTACACCTTC. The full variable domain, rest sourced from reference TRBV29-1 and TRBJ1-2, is SAVISQKPSRDICQRGTSLTIQCQVDSQVTMMFWYRQQPGQSLTLIATANQGSEATYESGFVIDKFPISRPNLTFSTLTVSNMSPEDSSIYLCSVVEGLYGYTFGSGTRLTVV.